The 11 T cell receptor beta chains below come from one sample, sequenced in a study of blood T cell repertoires in COVID-19. Libraries were prepared by immunoSEQ multiplex PCR; TCRdb keeps only in-frame clonotypes and omits some of them. This table has tens of thousands of clones, 70% to 80% appearing once. Sequenced sample: peripheral blood. These receptors were obtained from a human donor in a cohort sampled during active COVID-19.

In this sample, this clone turned up a few times. This chain joins TRBV9 and TRBJ2-3; the match to TRBD2 covers 13 bases. V was pared by 0 bases and J by 5 bases, with 3 bases of the junction left unmatched. The CDR3 extends over 16 amino acids. Per the germline V gene, CDR1 is SGDLS and CDR2 is YYNGEE. This CDR3 reads CASSVGTSGSQDTQYF. In DNA, the CDR3 is TGTGCCAGCAGCGTAGGGACTAGCGGGAGCCAAGATACGCAGTATTTT.

The chain couples TRBV5-6 to TRBJ1-1; D is unclear. V lost 1 base and J 1 base, leaving 5 bases between the germline ends. The CDR3 extends over 13 amino acids. Germline V gene lookup returns CDR1 SGHDT and CDR2 YYEEEE. The CDR3 reads CASSLLANTEAFF. CDR3 nucleotides: TGTGCCAGCAGCTTGCTAGCGAACACTGAAGCTTTCTTT.

The rearrangement uses TRBV6-2 or TRBV6-3 and TRBJ2-3, with D unclear. The V gene lost 2 bases and the J gene lost 5 bases, with 11 bases spanning the gap. Germline CDR1 is MNHEY and CDR2 is SVGEGT. This CDR3 is 14 amino acids long. The DNA for the CDR3 is TGTGCCAGCAGTTACGGCGGAATCGGAGATACGCAGTATTTT. Translating it yields CASSYGGIGDTQYF.

V gene TRBV5-1 combines with J gene TRBJ2-5, with TRBD2 matching over 7 bases. Germline CDR1 reads SGHRS; CDR2 reads YFSETQ. Trimming at V came to 6 bases and at J to 5 bases, leaving 10 bases not matched to a gene. The CDR3 loop spans 14 amino acids. The CDR3, as DNA: TGCGCCAGCAACCTATCGGGACTAAAGGAGACCCAGTACTTC. Its translation is CASNLSGLKETQYF.

This clone was seen just once. This chain links TRBV4-2 with TRBJ2-7, with TRBD1 as a possible D gene (6 bases). Germline values: CDR1 LGHNA, CDR2 YNFKEQ. There are 14 residues in the CDR3. V lost 2 bases to trimming and J lost 3 bases, with 11 bases between them. CDR3 bases: TGTGCCAGCAGCCAATGGGGGCAGGGCTACGAGCAGTACTTC. As protein: CASSQWGQGYEQYF.

The V and J genes are TRBV10-2 and TRBJ1-1, with 8 bases that match TRBD1. The germline gives CDR1 WSHSY, CDR2 SAAADI. The CDR3 sequence is 13 residues long. V lost 5 bases, J lost 3 bases, and 2 bases stayed unmatched. CDR3 loop: CASSNRGDTEAFF. The CDR3 DNA is TGCGCCAGCAGTAACAGGGGGGACACTGAAGCTTTCTTT.

This chain uses TRBV5-6 with TRBJ2-5, with TRBD1 identical over 10 bases. Trimming cost V 4 bases and J 10 bases; bases outside gene matches: 10. The germline V gene has CDR1 SGHDT and CDR2 YYEEEE. This CDR3 has 14 residues. CDR3 nucleotides: TGTGCCAGCAGCGGATTGACCGGGACAGGGGACCAGTACTTC. Amino acids: CASSGLTGTGDQYF.

V is TRBV6-5 and J is TRBJ2-1; 8 nucleotides match TRBD1. Germline V gene sequence: CDR1 MNHEY, CDR2 SVGAGI. The CDR3 runs 15 residues. The V gene end was trimmed by 6 bases and the J gene end by 1 base; junction bases not matched to a gene: 5. CDR3 in amino acids: CASRLNRGSYNEQFF. The CDR3 region has the DNA TGTGCCAGCAGACTTAACAGGGGGTCCTACAATGAGCAGTTCTTC.

This chain connects TRBV5-1 to TRBJ2-2, with 8 bases identical to TRBD1. In germline, CDR1 is SGHRS, CDR2 YFSETQ. J lost 4 bases, V lost 1 base, and 15 bases had no gene match. The CDR3 runs 19 residues. The CDR3 DNA sequence: TGCGCCAGCAGCTTGTATGGGACAGGACCGCTAGTACCCACCGGGGAGCTGTTTTTT. This sequence encodes CASSLYGTGPLVPTGELFF.

This clone appeared once. This rearrangement joins TRBV18 to TRBJ2-7; 7 bases fit TRBD1. Germline CDR1 is KGHSH and CDR2 is LQKENI. The CDR3 loop spans 13 amino acids. J lost 8 bases, V lost 2 bases, and 6 bases had no gene match. CDR3 residues: CASSPSGQLQQYF. For the CDR3, the DNA is TGTGCCAGCTCACCATCGGGACAGCTCCAGCAGTACTTC.

In this sample, this clone turned up a few times. The chain recombines TRBV5-1 with TRBJ2-2, with D perhaps matching TRBD2 (6 bases). The CDR3 runs to 13 residues. CDR1 SGHRS and CDR2 YFSETQ come from the germline V gene. V lost 2 bases and J lost 5, with 7 bases in between. The CDR3 DNA sequence: TGCGCCAGCAGCTTCGGGAGTACCGGGGAGCTGTTTTTT. Protein: CASSFGSTGELFF.